Shown below are 25 T cell receptor beta chains from a single sample sequenced in a study of cytomegalovirus exposure and HLA in healthy donors. The method was immunoSEQ multiplex PCR; TCRdb's version includes in-frame clones alone and lacks a portion of them. The data hold over 150,000 clones, with around 92% observed a single time. The sample consisted of PBMCs. All receptors come from a man aged 18 to 35 in good health and CMV-seropositive.

In this sample, this clone turned up many times. The CDR3 region has the DNA TGTGCCAGCAGCGTCCAAGACAGTACGTACAATGAGCAGTTCTTC. Its translation: CASSVQDSTYNEQFF. The chain is built from TRBV7-9 and TRBJ2-1, with D maybe TRBD1 (5 bases). V gave up 5 bases and J gave up 4 bases, with 15 bases separating them. The germline gives CDR1 SEHNR, CDR2 FQNEAQ (reference sequence). There are 15 residues in the CDR3.

The chain couples TRBV5-1 to TRBJ2-5; 7 bases match TRBD2. CDR1 and CDR2 from the germline V gene are SGHRS and YFSETQ. This CDR3 comprises 15 residues. Trimming at V came to 3 bases and at J to 5 bases, leaving 10 bases not matched to a gene. CDR3 nucleotides: TGCGCCAGCAGCTCTGGCGGGAGAGGGGTTGAGACCCAGTACTTC. Residues: CASSSGGRGVETQYF.

This sequence joins TRBV29-1 and TRBJ2-1, with D unresolved. Germline CDR1 SQVTM, CDR2 ANQGSEA. V lost 3 bases, J lost 2 bases, and 8 bases lay in between. This CDR3 has 13 residues. The CDR3 nucleotides are TGCAGCGTTGACCCCAACACCTACAATGAGCAGTTCTTC. Its protein product is CSVDPNTYNEQFF.

V usage is TRBV28 and J usage is TRBJ2-4; D remains ambiguous. Germline CDR1 reads MDHEN; CDR2 reads SYDVKM. With 4 bases removed from V and 7 bases from J, the gap between germline ends came to 5 bases. The length of the CDR3 is 11 residues. CDR3 DNA: TGTGCCAGCAGTTCTTATAACATTCAGTACTTC. Translation: CASSSYNIQYF.

The CDR3 region has the DNA TGTGCCAGCAGCTTAGTTGCGGGAGGCTGGAATGAGCAGTTCTTC. Residues: CASSLVAGGWNEQFF. This chain links TRBV7-6 with TRBJ2-1; 8 bases are shared with TRBD2. The CDR3 length is 15 residues. The J segment lost 7 bases and the V segment lost 1 base, leaving 6 bases of the junction unmatched. Per the germline V gene, CDR1 is SGHVS and CDR2 is FNYEAQ.

The V call is TRBV5-6, the J call TRBJ2-1, with 10 nucleotides matching TRBD1. The ends lost 3 bases at V and 16 bases at J; junction bases unmatched: 7. The CDR3 covers 12 residues. Germline loops: CDR1 SGHDT, CDR2 YYEEEE. This CDR3 reads CASSSDRGLHFF. CDR3 coding DNA: TGTGCCAGCAGCTCTGACAGGGGGCTGCACTTCTTC.

CDR3 in amino acids: CASSLLDSSYEQYF. The CDR3 DNA is TGTGCCAGCAGTCTCCTAGACAGTTCCTACGAGCAGTACTTC. The genes are TRBV28 and TRBJ2-7; D may be TRBD1 (5 bases). The V gene's germline CDR1 is MDHEN and CDR2 SYDVKM. The CDR3 has 14 amino acids. Trimming shortened V by 5 bases and J by 1 base, and 12 bases separated the two germline ends.

The chain has TRBV9 and TRBJ2-1, with D maybe TRBD2 (5 bases). Per the germline V gene, CDR1 is SGDLS and CDR2 is YYNGEE. This CDR3 has 14 amino acids. Trimming stripped 4 bases from V and 7 bases from J, with 15 bases between. The CDR3 DNA sequence: TGTGCCAGCAGCTCTGAGGGCTTGAGGAATGAGCAGTTCTTC. Encoded protein: CASSSEGLRNEQFF. Full variable domain (outside the CDR3, taken from reference TRBV9 and TRBJ2-1): DSGVTQTPKHLITATGQRVTLRCSPRSGDLSVYWYQQSLDQGLQFLIQYYNGEERAKGNILERFSAQQFPDLHSELNLSSLELGDSALYFCASSSEGLRNEQFFGPGTRLTVL.

This clone was observed once. This sequence joins TRBV6-5 and TRBJ2-1, with 7 bases aligning to TRBD1. Germline assignment: CDR1 MNHEY and CDR2 SVGAGI. The J segment lost 9 bases and the V segment lost 7 bases, leaving 9 bases of the junction unmatched. This CDR3 comprises 13 residues. The CDR3 region has the DNA TGTGCCAGCACCTCCATCGAGGGGGCTGAGCAGTTCTTC. Its translation: CASTSIEGAEQFF.

This chain connects TRBV9 to TRBJ2-3, with a tentative D call TRBD2 (5 bases). V shed 0 bases and J shed 2 bases, with 10 bases lying between them. Germline CDR1 reads SGDLS; CDR2 reads YYNGEE. This CDR3 is built from 15 residues. CDR3 sequence reads: CASSVVQRITDTQYF. CDR3 in DNA: TGTGCCAGCAGCGTAGTCCAGCGGATCACAGATACGCAGTATTTT.

This clone appeared once. The chain is built from TRBV15 and TRBJ1-3, with D uncertain. The length of the CDR3 is 19 residues. CDR1 and CDR2 from the germline V gene are LNHNV and YYDKDF (reference sequence). The ends were cut back, 4 bases at V and 2 bases at J, with 24 bases in the middle. CDR3 coding DNA: TGTGCCACCAGCACCTTCAAACCTATACGACTGAGCACTGGAAACACCATATATTTT. This gives the protein CATSTFKPIRLSTGNTIYF.

This clone was detected only a few times. The rearrangement uses TRBV11-2 and TRBJ2-7; perhaps TRBD2 as D (5 bases). The CDR3 sequence is 16 residues long. Germline-derived CDR1 and CDR2 are SGHAT and FQNNGV. The V end lost 5 bases, the J end lost 6 bases, and 23 bases lay between the germline ends. The CDR3 DNA follows: TGTGCCAGCAGCCCTTATGGTTCTCTCCTTGCGGGCGAGCAGTACTTC. It yields the protein CASSPYGSLLAGEQYF.

This rearrangement joins TRBV21-1 to TRBJ1-3; the table's TRBD1 call for D was not verified on the DNA. TRBV21-1 corresponds to a pseudogene. The CDR3 has 17 amino acids. The CDR3 is CASSNKYQLHSGNTIYF. The CDR3 coding sequence is TGTGCCAGCAGCAATAAGTATCAGTTACACTCTGGAAACACCATATATTTT.

This clone was seen more than once but under ten times. V is TRBV7-6 and J is TRBJ2-5, with a tentative D call TRBD1 (5 bases). The V end lost 1 base, the J end lost 4 bases, and 10 bases lay between the germline ends. The CDR3 length is 14 residues. Germline CDR1 and CDR2: SGHVS and FNYEAQ. CDR3 sequence: CASSLGGDAETQYF. CDR3 in DNA: TGTGCCAGCAGCTTAGGGGGCGACGCAGAGACCCAGTACTTC.

This clone was seen once. The chain is built from TRBV5-3 and TRBJ1-5; D is perhaps TRBD1 (6 bases). TRBV5-3 has ORF status, its function being uncertain. The CDR3 length is 15 residues. The V end was cut by 1 base, the J end by 0 bases, with 8 bases between. The CDR3 here is CARSLCRGSNQPQHF. CDR3 in DNA: TGTGCCAGAAGCTTGTGCAGGGGTAGCAATCAGCCCCAGCATTTT.

The V gene is TRBV9, the J gene TRBJ2-5, with TRBD2 as a possible D gene (5 bases). V lost 4 bases and J 2 bases, leaving 12 bases between the germline ends. The germline CDR1 and CDR2 sequences are SGDLS and YYNGEE. CDR3 size: 14 residues. CDR3 amino acids: CASSPTRDQETQYF. In DNA form, the CDR3 reads TGTGCCAGCAGCCCCACACGGGATCAAGAGACCCAGTACTTC.

This clone has just a few counts. This sample includes further DNA sequences coding for the same CDR3. The chain couples TRBV19 to TRBJ1-1; D is undetermined. The germline gives CDR1 LNHDA, CDR2 SQIVND (reference sequence). The CDR3 has 12 amino acids. Trimming removed 3 bases from V and 1 base from J, with 3 bases in between. CDR3 bases: TGTGCCAGTAGTATCGGGAACACTGAAGCTTTCTTT. Translated: CASSIGNTEAFF.

The rearrangement joins TRBV7-6 to TRBJ2-1, with 8 bases aligning to TRBD2. The CDR3 is 15 residues long. V dropped 0 bases and J dropped 5; count of bases not matched to a gene: 3. CDR1 SGHVS and CDR2 FNYEAQ come from the germline V gene. The CDR3 DNA reads TGTGCCAGCAGCTTAGCTAGCGGGACCAACAATGAGCAGTTCTTC. Translated: CASSLASGTNNEQFF.

The gene calls are TRBV6-1 and TRBJ2-1, with 10 nucleotides matching TRBD2. Trimming cost V 7 bases and J 5 bases; bases outside gene matches: 5. The CDR3 is made up of 14 amino acids. CDR1 MNHNS and CDR2 SASEGT come from the germline V gene. The CDR3 bases are TGTGCCAGCATTCTAGCGGGAGTCAACAATGAGCAGTTCTTC. Protein sequence: CASILAGVNNEQFF.

The rearrangement joins TRBV4-1 to TRBJ2-1; 13 nucleotides align to TRBD2. The germline CDR1 and CDR2 sequences are MGHRA and YSYEKL. The CDR3 covers 16 residues. With V trimmed by 2 bases and J by 7 bases, 5 bases remained unmatched. CDR3 sequence reads: CASSQPTSGRRNEQFF. The CDR3 region has the DNA TGCGCCAGCAGCCAACCGACTAGCGGGAGGAGAAATGAGCAGTTCTTC.

This clone was counted once. The chain uses TRBV28 and TRBJ2-1, with D possibly TRBD2 on 5 matching bases. The CDR3 runs to 16 residues. Trimming removed 4 bases from V and 4 bases from J, with 17 bases in between. Germline CDR1 MDHEN, CDR2 SYDVKM. The CDR3: CASSSTSGSLYNEQFF. Written as DNA, the CDR3 is TGTGCCAGCAGTTCCACATCGGGATCCCTTTACAATGAGCAGTTCTTC. Filled out from reference TRBV28 and TRBJ2-1, the complete variable domain reads DVKVTQSSRYLVKRTGEKVFLECVQDMDHENMFWYRQDPGLGLRLIYFSYDVKMKEKGDIPEGYSVSREKKERFSLILESASTNQTSMYLCASSSTSGSLYNEQFFGPGTRLTVL.

In this sample, this clone turned up a few times. This chain links TRBV9 with TRBJ1-2; TRBD1 matches at 8 bases. V lost 2 bases and J lost 2; bases outside the gene matches: 5. From germline, CDR1 is SGDLS and CDR2 YYNGEE. The CDR3 has 15 residues. The CDR3 region has the DNA TGTGCCAGCAGCGTGGGACAGGTCGGCAACTATGGCTACACCTTC. Translation gives CASSVGQVGNYGYTF.

The rearrangement uses TRBV30 and TRBJ2-7, with no clear D. Germline CDR1 GTSNPN, CDR2 SVGIG (reference sequence). The CDR3 has 13 amino acids. Trimming pared 0 bases from V and 5 bases from J, leaving 11 bases between. This chain's CDR3 is CAWSVRRVNEQYF. The CDR3 DNA is TGTGCCTGGAGTGTACGTCGAGTAAACGAGCAGTACTTC.

The V gene is TRBV9, the J gene TRBJ2-3; 9 positions agree with TRBD2. V dropped 6 bases and J dropped 5; count of bases not matched to a gene: 10. CDR1 SGDLS and CDR2 YYNGEE come from the germline V gene. CDR3 size: 15 residues. CDR3 sequence (DNA): TGTGCCAGCACCACACTAGCGGGCCATCAAGATACGCAGTATTTT. Protein product: CASTTLAGHQDTQYF.

V gene TRBV4-1 combines with J gene TRBJ2-6; 7 bases map to TRBD2. The CDR3 has 18 amino acids. V shed 1 base and J 3 bases; nucleotides not matched to a gene: 9. Germline values: CDR1 MGHRA, CDR2 YSYEKL. The CDR3 DNA sequence: TGCGCCAGCAGCCAAGGGATCGCGACGGGAGGTGGGGCCAACGTCCTGACTTTC. Amino acids: CASSQGIATGGGANVLTF.